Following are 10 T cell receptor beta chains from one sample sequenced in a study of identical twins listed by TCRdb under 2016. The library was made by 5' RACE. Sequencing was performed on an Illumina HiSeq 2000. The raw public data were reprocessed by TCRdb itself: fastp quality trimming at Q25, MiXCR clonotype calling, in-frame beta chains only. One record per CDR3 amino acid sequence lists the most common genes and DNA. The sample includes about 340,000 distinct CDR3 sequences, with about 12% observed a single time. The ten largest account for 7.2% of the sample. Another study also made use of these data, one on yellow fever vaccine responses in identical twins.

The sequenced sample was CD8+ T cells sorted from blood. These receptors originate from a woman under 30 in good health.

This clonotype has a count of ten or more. CDR3 sequence: CASSDKIDGGYEQFF. CDR3 nucleotide sequence: TGCGCCAGCAGTGATAAGATCGACGGGGGGTATGAGCAGTTCTTC. This chain joins TRBV10-1 and TRBJ2-1; 7 bases agree with TRBD2. Unmatched junction bases numbered 10, after V lost 3 bases and J lost 8 bases. Germline values: CDR1 WNHNN, CDR2 SYGVQD (reference sequence). CDR3 size: 15 residues.

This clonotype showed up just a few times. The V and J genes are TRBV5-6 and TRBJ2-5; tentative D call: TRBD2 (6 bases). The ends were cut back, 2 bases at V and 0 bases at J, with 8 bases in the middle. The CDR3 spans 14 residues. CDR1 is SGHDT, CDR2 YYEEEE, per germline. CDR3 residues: CASSFWEDQETQYF. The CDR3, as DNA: TGTGCCAGCAGCTTTTGGGAGGACCAAGAGACCCAGTACTTC.

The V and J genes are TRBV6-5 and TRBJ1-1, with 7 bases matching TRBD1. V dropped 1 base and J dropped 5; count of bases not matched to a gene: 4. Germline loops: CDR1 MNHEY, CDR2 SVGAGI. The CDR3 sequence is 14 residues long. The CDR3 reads CASSYWQGETEAFF. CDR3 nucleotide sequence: TGTGCCAGCAGTTACTGGCAGGGGGAGACTGAAGCTTTCTTT.

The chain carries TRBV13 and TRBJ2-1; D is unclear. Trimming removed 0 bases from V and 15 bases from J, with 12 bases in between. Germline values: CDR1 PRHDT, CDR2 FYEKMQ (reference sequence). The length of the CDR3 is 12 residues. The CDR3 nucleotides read TGTGCCAGCAGCTTAGGATTAGAGCCCCGGTTCTTC. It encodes CASSLGLEPRFF.

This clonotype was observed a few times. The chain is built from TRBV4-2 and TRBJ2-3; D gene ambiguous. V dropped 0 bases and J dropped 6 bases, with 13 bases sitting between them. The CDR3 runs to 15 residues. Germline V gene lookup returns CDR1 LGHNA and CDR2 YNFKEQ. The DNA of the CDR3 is TGTGCCAGCAGCCAAGATCCGACCCCCGGGGATACGCAGTATTTT. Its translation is CASSQDPTPGDTQYF.

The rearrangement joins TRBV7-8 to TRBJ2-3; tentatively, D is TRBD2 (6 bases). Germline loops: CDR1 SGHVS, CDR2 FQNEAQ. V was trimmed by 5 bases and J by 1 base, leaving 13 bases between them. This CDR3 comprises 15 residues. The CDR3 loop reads CASSADGSRTDTQYF. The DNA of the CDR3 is TGTGCCAGCAGCGCGGACGGGAGCCGCACAGATACGCAGTATTTT.

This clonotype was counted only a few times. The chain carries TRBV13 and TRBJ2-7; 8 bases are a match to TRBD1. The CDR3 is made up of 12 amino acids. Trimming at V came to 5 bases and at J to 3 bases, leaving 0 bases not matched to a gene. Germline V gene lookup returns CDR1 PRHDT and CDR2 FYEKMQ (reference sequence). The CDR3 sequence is CASSDRGYEQYF. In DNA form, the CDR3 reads TGTGCCAGCAGCGACAGGGGCTACGAGCAGTACTTC.

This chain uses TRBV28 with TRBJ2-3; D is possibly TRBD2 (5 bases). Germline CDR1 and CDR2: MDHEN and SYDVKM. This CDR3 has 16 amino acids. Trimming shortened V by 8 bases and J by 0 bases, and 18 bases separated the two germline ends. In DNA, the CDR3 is TGTGCCAGCGGTAGCGACATGGACTCGAGCACAGATACGCAGTATTTT. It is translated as CASGSDMDSSTDTQYF.

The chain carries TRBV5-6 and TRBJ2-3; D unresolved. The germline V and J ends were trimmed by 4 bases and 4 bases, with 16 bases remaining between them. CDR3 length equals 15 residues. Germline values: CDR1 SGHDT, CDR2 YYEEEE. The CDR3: CASSPVVAGADTQYF. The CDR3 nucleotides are TGTGCCAGCAGCCCCGTCGTGGCAGGTGCAGATACGCAGTATTTT.

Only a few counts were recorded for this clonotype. DNA of the CDR3: TGCAGTGCCGGCTCCACGGGGGAGCAGTTCTTC. Its translation is CSAGSTGEQFF. This chain links TRBV20-1 with TRBJ2-1; D may be TRBD2 (5 bases). Germline CDR1 is DFQATT and CDR2 is SNEGSKA (reference sequence). The CDR3 is made up of 11 amino acids. Trimming shortened V by 6 bases and J by 10 bases, and 13 bases separated the two germline ends.